The sequence of this TCR beta chain was determined in a study of cytomegalovirus exposure and HLA in healthy donors. Notes on the study in general: One later analysis, an examination of the 100 to 150 validation repertoires, found that first-cohort TCR clusters tended to co-occur in them. The dataset shows that most TCR sequences were rare, while some public TCRs occurred in many donors.

The donors belonged to the roughly 110-subject validation cohort, separate from the 666-subject first cohort. Sequencing was performed with immunoSEQ multiplex PCR; in TCRdb, only in-frame clones are kept and a portion is missing. The table includes a few hundred thousand clones, around 86% detected once. Germline CDR1 and CDR2: MNHEY and SMNVEV (reference sequence). Trimming shortened V by 7 bases and J by 5 bases, and 15 bases separated the two germline ends. The CDR3 is made up of 13 amino acids. Comment on this clone: Its specificity is not known.

The rearrangement links TRBV27 to TRBJ2-7, with D possibly matching TRBD1 (6 bases). Sequencing was carried out using PBMCs. The clonotype originates from a woman aged 18-35 years in good health and CMV-seronegative. CDR3 bases: TGTGCCAGCATGGGGCAGGGGCCAAACGAGCAGTACTTC. Protein sequence: CASMGQGPNEQYF.